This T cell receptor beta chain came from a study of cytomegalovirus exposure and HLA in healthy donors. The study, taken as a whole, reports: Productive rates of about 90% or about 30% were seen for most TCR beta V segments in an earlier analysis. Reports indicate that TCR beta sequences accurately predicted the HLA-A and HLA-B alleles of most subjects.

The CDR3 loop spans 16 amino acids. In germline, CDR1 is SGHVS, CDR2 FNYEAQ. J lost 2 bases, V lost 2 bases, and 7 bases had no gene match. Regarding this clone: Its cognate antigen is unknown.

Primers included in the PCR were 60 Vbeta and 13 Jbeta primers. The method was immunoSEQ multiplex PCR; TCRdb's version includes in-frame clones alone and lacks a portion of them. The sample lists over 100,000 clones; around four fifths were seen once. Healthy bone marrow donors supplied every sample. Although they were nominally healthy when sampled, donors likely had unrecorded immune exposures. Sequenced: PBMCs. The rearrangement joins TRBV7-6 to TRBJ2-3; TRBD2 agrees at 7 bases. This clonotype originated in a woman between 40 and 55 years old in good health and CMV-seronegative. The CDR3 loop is CASSLQSGGTTDTQYF. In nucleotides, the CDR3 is TGTGCCAGCAGCTTACAGTCGGGAGGAACCACAGATACGCAGTATTTT.